This T cell receptor (beta chain) was sequenced for a study of shared clonotypes between healthy human individuals. The V end lost 3 bases, the J end lost 10 bases, and 19 bases lay between the germline ends. This CDR3 contains 15 residues. Per the germline V gene, CDR1 is SGHTA and CDR2 is FQGTGA. TCRdb's table, derived via immunoSEQ multiplex PCR, lists solely in-frame clones and lacks some. This table holds hundreds of thousands of clones, approximately 95% found once. The chain uses TRBV7-3 and TRBJ2-1; possible D gene TRBD2, 7 bases. Material for sequencing was naive CD4+ T cells sorted from blood. The subset was: CD45RA+ positively selected. This sequence originates from a woman younger than 45 in good health. The chain's CDR3 is CASSLVGGLPAEQFF. The CDR3, as DNA: TGTGCCAGCAGCTTGGTGGGGGGGCTCCCCGCAGAGCAGTTCTTC.